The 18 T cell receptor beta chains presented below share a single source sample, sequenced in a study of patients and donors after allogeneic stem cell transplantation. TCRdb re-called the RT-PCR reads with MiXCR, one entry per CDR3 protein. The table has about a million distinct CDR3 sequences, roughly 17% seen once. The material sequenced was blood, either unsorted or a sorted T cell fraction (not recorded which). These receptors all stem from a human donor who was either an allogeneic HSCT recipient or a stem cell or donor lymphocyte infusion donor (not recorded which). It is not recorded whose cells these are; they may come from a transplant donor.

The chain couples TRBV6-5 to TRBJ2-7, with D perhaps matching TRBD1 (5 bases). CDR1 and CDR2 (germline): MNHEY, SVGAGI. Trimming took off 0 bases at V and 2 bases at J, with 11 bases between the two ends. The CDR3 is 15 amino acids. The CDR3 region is CASSYSGDSPYEQYF. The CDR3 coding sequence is TGTGCCAGCAGTTACTCCGGCGACAGCCCCTACGAGCAGTACTTC.

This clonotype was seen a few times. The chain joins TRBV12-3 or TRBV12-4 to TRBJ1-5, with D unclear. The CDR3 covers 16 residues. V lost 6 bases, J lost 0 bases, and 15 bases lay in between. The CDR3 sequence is CASSSGGVSSNQPQHF. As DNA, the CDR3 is TGTGCCAGCAGCTCGGGAGGAGTAAGTAGCAATCAGCCCCAGCATTTT.

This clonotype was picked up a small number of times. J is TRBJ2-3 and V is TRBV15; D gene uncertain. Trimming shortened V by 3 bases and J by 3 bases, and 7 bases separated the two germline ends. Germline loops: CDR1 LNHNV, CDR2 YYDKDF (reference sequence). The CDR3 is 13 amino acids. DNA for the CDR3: TGTGCCACCAGCAGGGAGCAAACAGATACGCAGTATTTT. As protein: CATSREQTDTQYF.

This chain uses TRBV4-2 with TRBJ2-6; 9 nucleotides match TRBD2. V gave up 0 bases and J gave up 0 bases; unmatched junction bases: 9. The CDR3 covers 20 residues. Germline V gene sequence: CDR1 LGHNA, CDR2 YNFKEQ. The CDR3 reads CASSQEWRLAGSSGANVLTF. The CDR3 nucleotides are TGTGCCAGCAGCCAAGAATGGCGGCTAGCGGGGAGCTCTGGGGCCAACGTCCTGACTTTC.

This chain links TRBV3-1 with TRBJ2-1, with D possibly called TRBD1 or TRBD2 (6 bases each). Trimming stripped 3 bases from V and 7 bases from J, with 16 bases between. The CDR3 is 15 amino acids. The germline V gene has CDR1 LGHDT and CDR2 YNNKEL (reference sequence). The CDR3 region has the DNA TGTGCCAGCAGCCAGCCGAACAGGGCGGGGAATGAGCAGTTCTTC. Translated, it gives CASSQPNRAGNEQFF.

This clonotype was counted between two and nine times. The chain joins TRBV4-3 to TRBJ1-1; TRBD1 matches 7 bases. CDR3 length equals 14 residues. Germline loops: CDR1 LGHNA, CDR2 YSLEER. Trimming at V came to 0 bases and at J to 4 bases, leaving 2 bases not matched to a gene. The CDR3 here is CASSQDSGGTEAFF. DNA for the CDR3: TGCGCCAGCAGCCAAGATTCAGGGGGCACTGAAGCTTTCTTT.

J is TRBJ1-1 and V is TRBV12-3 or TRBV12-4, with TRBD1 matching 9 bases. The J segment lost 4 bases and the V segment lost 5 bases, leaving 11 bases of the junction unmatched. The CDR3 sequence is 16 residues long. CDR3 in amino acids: CASSPHPGQGGTEAFF. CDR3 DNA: TGTGCCAGCAGTCCCCACCCGGGACAGGGAGGCACTGAAGCTTTCTTT.

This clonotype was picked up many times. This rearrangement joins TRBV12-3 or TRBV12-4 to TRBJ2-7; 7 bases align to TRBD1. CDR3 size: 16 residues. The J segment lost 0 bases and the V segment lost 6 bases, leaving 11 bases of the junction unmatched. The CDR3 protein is CASSPGTELFSYEQYF. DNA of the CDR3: TGTGCCAGCAGCCCAGGGACAGAACTATTCTCCTACGAGCAGTACTTC.

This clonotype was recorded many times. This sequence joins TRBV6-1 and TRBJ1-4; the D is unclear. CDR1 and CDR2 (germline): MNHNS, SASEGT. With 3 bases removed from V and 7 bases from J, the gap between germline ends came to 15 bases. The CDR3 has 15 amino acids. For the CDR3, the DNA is TGTGCCAGCAGTGAGCTTTCCGGGCGCCTTGAAAAACTGTTTTTT. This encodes CASSELSGRLEKLFF.

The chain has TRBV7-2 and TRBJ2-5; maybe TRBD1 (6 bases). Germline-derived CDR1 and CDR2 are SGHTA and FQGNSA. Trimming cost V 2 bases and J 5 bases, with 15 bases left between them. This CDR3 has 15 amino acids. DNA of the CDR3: TGTGCCAGCAGCTTAACGTGGGGGCCCGGGGAGACCCAGTACTTC. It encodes CASSLTWGPGETQYF.

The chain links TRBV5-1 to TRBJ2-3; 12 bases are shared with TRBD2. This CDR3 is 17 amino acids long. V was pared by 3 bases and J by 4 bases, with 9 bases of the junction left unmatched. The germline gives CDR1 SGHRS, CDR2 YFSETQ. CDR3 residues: CASSYLASGGAADTQYF. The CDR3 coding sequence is TGCGCCAGCAGCTATCTCGCTAGCGGGGGGGCAGCAGATACGCAGTATTTT.

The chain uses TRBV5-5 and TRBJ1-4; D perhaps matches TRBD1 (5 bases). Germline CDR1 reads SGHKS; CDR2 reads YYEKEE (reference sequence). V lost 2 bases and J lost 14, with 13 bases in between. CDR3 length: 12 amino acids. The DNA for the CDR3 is TGTGCCAGCAGCTTTGGGACGGCCGCGCTGTTTTTT. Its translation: CASSFGTAALFF.

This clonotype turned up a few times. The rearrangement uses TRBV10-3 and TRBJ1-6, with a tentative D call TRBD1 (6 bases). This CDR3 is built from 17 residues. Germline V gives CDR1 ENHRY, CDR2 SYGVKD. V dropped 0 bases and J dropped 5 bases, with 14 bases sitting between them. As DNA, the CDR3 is TGTGCCATCAGTGAGTCGCGGGGGGGCGGCAATAATTCACCCCTCCACTTT. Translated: CAISESRGGGNNSPLHF.

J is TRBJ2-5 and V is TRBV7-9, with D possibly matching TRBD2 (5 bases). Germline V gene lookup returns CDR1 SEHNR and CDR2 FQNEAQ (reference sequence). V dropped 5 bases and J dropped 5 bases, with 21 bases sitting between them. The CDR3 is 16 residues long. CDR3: CASSPPIALNRETQYF. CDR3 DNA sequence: TGTGCCAGCAGCCCCCCGATAGCGTTGAATAGGGAGACCCAGTACTTC.

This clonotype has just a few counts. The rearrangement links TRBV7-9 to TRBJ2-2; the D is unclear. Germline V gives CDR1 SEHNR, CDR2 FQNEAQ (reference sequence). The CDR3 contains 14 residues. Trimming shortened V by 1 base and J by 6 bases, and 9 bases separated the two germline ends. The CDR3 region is CASSLDGSPGELFF. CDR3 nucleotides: TGTGCCAGCAGCTTAGACGGGTCCCCCGGGGAGCTGTTTTTT. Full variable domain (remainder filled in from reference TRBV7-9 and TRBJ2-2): DTGVSQNPRHKITKRGQNVTFRCDPISEHNRLYWYRQTLGQGPEFLTYFQNEAQLEKSRLLSDRFSAERPKGSFSTLEIQRTEQGDSAMYLCASSLDGSPGELFFGEGSRLTVL.

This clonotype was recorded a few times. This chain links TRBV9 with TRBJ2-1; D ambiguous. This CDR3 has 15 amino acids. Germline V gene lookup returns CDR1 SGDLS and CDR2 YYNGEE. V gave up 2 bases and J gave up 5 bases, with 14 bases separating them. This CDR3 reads CASSVGLRLDNEQFF. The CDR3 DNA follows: TGTGCCAGCAGCGTCGGCCTGCGACTGGACAATGAGCAGTTCTTC.

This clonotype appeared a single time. Here the CDR3 reads CASSFSAGRTNTGELFF. CDR3 bases: TGCGCCAGCAGCTTTTCTGCTGGACGGACGAACACCGGGGAGCTGTTTTTT. The chain links TRBV5-1 to TRBJ2-2, with D unclear. V gave up 2 bases and J gave up 0 bases, with 14 bases separating them. The CDR3 totals 17 residues. The germline V gene has CDR1 SGHRS and CDR2 YFSETQ.

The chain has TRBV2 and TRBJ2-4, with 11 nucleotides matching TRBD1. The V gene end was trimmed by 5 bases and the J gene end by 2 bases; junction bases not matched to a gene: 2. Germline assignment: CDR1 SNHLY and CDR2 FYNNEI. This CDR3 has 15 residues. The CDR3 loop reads CASSRDRGTKNIQYF. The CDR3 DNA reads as TGTGCCAGCAGTCGGGACAGGGGGACCAAAAACATTCAGTACTTC. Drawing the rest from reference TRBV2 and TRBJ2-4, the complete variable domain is EPEVTQTPSHQVTQMGQEVILRCVPISNHLYFYWYRQILGQKVEFLVSFYNNEISEKSEIFDDQFSVERPDGSNFTLKIRSTKLEDSAMYFCASSRDRGTKNIQYFGAGTRLSVL.